Listed here are 32 T cell receptor beta chains from one sample, sequenced in a study of cytomegalovirus exposure and HLA in healthy donors. This PCR relied on a set of 60 Vbeta primers and 13 Jbeta primers. Generated by immunoSEQ multiplex PCR, the TCRdb table keeps only in-frame clones and is missing some. This sample contains 95,000 to 150,000 clones. Sequenced sample: PBMCs. The origin of the receptors is a young man in good health and CMV-seronegative.

V and J are TRBV6-5 and TRBJ2-7, with D perhaps matching TRBD2 (7 bases). This CDR3 contains 13 residues. V was trimmed by 8 bases and J by 7 bases, leaving 18 bases between them. Germline loops: CDR1 MNHEY, CDR2 SVGAGI. The CDR3 is CASGGRGAREQYF. As DNA, the CDR3 is TGTGCCAGCGGTGGACGGGGGGCCCGGGAGCAGTACTTC.

The rearrangement joins TRBV7-6 to TRBJ2-7; D is perhaps TRBD1 (5 bases). Germline V gene data show CDR1 as SGHVS and CDR2 as FNYEAQ. This CDR3 contains 15 residues. V lost 1 base to trimming and J lost 4 bases, with 14 bases between them. In nucleotides, the CDR3 is TGTGCCAGCAGCTTAGGGGAACATGCAGGGTACGAGCAGTACTTC. Its translation: CASSLGEHAGYEQYF.

The rearrangement uses TRBV4-2 and TRBJ2-1; TRBD2 matches 10 bases. This CDR3 is built from 17 residues. The germline V gene encodes CDR1 LGHNA and CDR2 YNFKEQ. Trimming cost V 0 bases and J 9 bases; bases outside gene matches: 11. CDR3 sequence reads: CASSQDLERGGYGEQFF. The CDR3 DNA follows: TGTGCCAGCAGCCAAGATCTAGAGCGGGGGGGGTACGGTGAGCAGTTCTTC.

This sequence joins TRBV7-8 and TRBJ1-1, with a tentative D call TRBD1 (6 bases). The CDR3 length is 13 residues. Germline values: CDR1 SGHVS, CDR2 FQNEAQ. The V end was cut by 3 bases, the J end by 7 bases, with 12 bases between. The CDR3 here is CASSLDSWGEAFF. The CDR3 DNA reads as TGTGCCAGCAGCTTGGACAGCTGGGGTGAAGCTTTCTTT. The full variable domain, in which reference TRBV7-8 and TRBJ1-1 provide the parts outside the CDR3, is GAGVSQSPRYKVAKRGQDVALRCDPISGHVSLFWYQQALGQGPEFLTYFQNEAQLDKSGLPSDRFFAERPEGSVSTLKIQRTQQEDSAVYLCASSLDSWGEAFFGQGTRLTVV.

The V gene is TRBV5-6, the J gene TRBJ2-1; 8 bases are shared with TRBD2. V gave up 4 bases and J gave up 7 bases; unmatched junction bases: 13. The V gene's germline CDR1 is SGHDT and CDR2 YYEEEE. This CDR3 is built from 16 residues. CDR3 nucleotide sequence: TGTGCCAGCAGCAATATAGCGGGGCCTACCATAAATGAGCAGTTCTTC. Translating gives CASSNIAGPTINEQFF. The full variable domain, completed using reference TRBV5-6 and TRBJ2-1, is DAGVTQSPTHLIKTRGQQVTLRCSPKSGHDTVSWYQQALGQGPQFIFQYYEEEERQRGNFPDRFSGHQFPNYSSELNVNALLLGDSALYLCASSNIAGPTINEQFFGPGTRLTVL.

The chain joins TRBV14 to TRBJ1-4; no definite D call. The V gene's germline CDR1 is SGHDN and CDR2 FVKESK. CDR3 size: 17 residues. Trimming stripped 0 bases from V and 0 bases from J, with 11 bases between. The DNA for the CDR3 is TGTGCCAGCAGCCAAGATACAACAGAGCCAACTAATGAAAAACTGTTTTTT. It translates to CASSQDTTEPTNEKLFF.

The CDR3, as DNA: TGCAGCGTTATCGACAGGGGGGCCTATGGCTACACCTTC. It encodes CSVIDRGAYGYTF. The chain uses TRBV29-1 and TRBJ1-2; 9 bases line up with TRBD1. The V gene's germline CDR1 is SQVTM and CDR2 ANQGSEA. Trimming at V came to 5 bases and at J to 4 bases, leaving 5 bases not matched to a gene. The CDR3 covers 13 residues.

The gene calls are TRBV5-1 and TRBJ1-1; TRBD1 is a possible D gene (5 bases). Germline loops: CDR1 SGHRS, CDR2 YFSETQ. This CDR3 spans 14 amino acids. Deletions cut 4 bases from V and 6 bases from J, with 16 bases between. CDR3 DNA: TGCGCCAGCAGCGCCGACGGAGGGGTCCCTGAAGCTTTCTTT. Translating it yields CASSADGGVPEAFF.

V usage is TRBV11-2 and J usage is TRBJ2-5; 15 nucleotides line up with TRBD2. Germline CDR1 is SGHAT and CDR2 is FQNNGV. Trimming at V came to 5 bases and at J to 5 bases, leaving 9 bases not matched to a gene. The CDR3 is 17 amino acids. This CDR3 reads CASSPRTSGGAGETQYF. The CDR3 DNA follows: TGTGCCAGCAGCCCAAGGACTAGCGGGGGGGCGGGGGAGACCCAGTACTTC.

The chain couples TRBV18 to TRBJ2-7; D is ambiguous. The ends were cut back, 1 base at V and 2 bases at J, with 18 bases in the middle. Germline CDR1 reads KGHSH; CDR2 reads LQKENI. CDR3 length: 17 residues. CDR3 loop: CASSPLIGLVVPYEQYF. Written as DNA, the CDR3 is TGTGCCAGCTCACCACTAATCGGTCTAGTTGTGCCCTACGAGCAGTACTTC.

The chain couples TRBV6-1 to TRBJ1-6, with TRBD1 identical over 9 bases. Unmatched junction bases numbered 6, after V lost 8 bases and J lost 7 bases. This CDR3 contains 14 residues. The germline CDR1 and CDR2 sequences are MNHNS and SASEGT. The CDR3 protein is CASFGTGSNSPLHF. CDR3 nucleotide sequence: TGTGCCAGCTTCGGGACAGGGTCCAATTCACCCCTCCACTTT.

The V gene is TRBV5-8, the J gene TRBJ1-3; D is uncertain. The V end lost 6 bases, the J end lost 11 bases, and 9 bases lay between the germline ends. The germline V gene encodes CDR1 SGHTS and CDR2 YDEGEE. The CDR3 runs to 10 residues. The CDR3 protein is CASTPLAIYF. The CDR3 nucleotides read TGTGCCAGCACCCCTCTCGCCATATATTTT.

The genes are TRBV19 and TRBJ1-5; 7 positions match TRBD1. The CDR3 is made up of 15 amino acids. V lost 7 bases, J lost 2 bases, and 8 bases stayed unmatched. Germline-derived CDR1 and CDR2 are LNHDA and SQIVND (reference sequence). The DNA for the CDR3 is TGTGCCAGTACCCTCGGGACAGACGGCAATCAGCCCCAGCATTTT. It translates to CASTLGTDGNQPQHF.

The chain employs TRBV28 and TRBJ1-4; TRBD1 aligns across 7 bases. Germline trimming cut 5 bases from V and 3 bases from J; bases unmatched to any gene: 6. Germline lookup yields CDR1 MDHEN and CDR2 SYDVKM. The CDR3 is 15 residues long. CDR3 in DNA: TGTGCCAGCAGTGCATACAGGGGTCCTAATGAAAAACTGTTTTTT. Translated: CASSAYRGPNEKLFF.

The CDR3 sequence: CANSRTGSEKLFF. CDR3 sequence (DNA): TGTGCCAACTCTCGGACAGGGAGTGAAAAACTGTTTTTT. This chain joins TRBV28 and TRBJ1-4, with TRBD1 identical over 8 bases. The CDR3 is 13 residues long. The ends lost 10 bases at V and 7 bases at J; junction bases unmatched: 8. CDR1 is MDHEN, CDR2 SYDVKM, per germline.

V is TRBV15 and J is TRBJ2-1, with 7 bases identical to TRBD2. This CDR3 contains 15 residues. CDR1 and CDR2 from the germline V gene are LNHNV and YYDKDF (reference sequence). With 5 bases clipped from V and 4 bases from J, the junction kept 8 bases outside the gene matches. The CDR3 is CATSAGRGRYNEQFF. DNA for the CDR3: TGTGCCACCAGCGCCGGGCGGGGGAGATACAATGAGCAGTTCTTC.

V gene TRBV7-8 combines with J gene TRBJ2-7; no reliable D call. V was pared by 5 bases and J by 7 bases, with 12 bases between. The CDR3 has 12 residues. Germline CDR1 is SGHVS and CDR2 is FQNEAQ. CDR3 residues: CASSRSLEEQYF. CDR3 DNA sequence: TGTGCCAGCAGCCGCAGTCTAGAGGAGCAGTACTTC.

Comment on this clone: The DNA is left out, because the CDR3 cannot be placed on it with certainty; the CDR3 is given as TCRdb lists it. The chain recombines TRBV19 with TRBJ1-2; the listed D gene, TRBD1, was not tested against the DNA. Germline values: CDR1 LNHDA, CDR2 SQIVND (reference sequence). The CDR3 is 11 amino acids long, termini counted. CDR3 sequence: CASSWGTGSTF.

This sequence joins TRBV10-1 and TRBJ2-5; tentatively, D is TRBD2 (5 bases). Trimming removed 0 bases at V and 5 bases at J, with 10 bases between. The CDR3 runs to 14 residues. Per germline, CDR1 WNHNN and CDR2 SYGVQD (reference sequence). CDR3 in amino acids: CASSESAGRETQYF. The CDR3 DNA is TGCGCCAGCAGTGAGTCTGCGGGTAGGGAGACCCAGTACTTC.

This chain uses TRBV27 with TRBJ2-2; D perhaps matches TRBD1 (5 bases). Germline-derived CDR1 and CDR2 are MNHEY and SMNVEV (reference sequence). The CDR3 sequence is 14 residues long. V was shortened by 11 bases and J by 0 bases, with 13 bases between the two germline ends. CDR3 nucleotides: TGTGCCTCGTGGGGCACCGCGAACACCGGGGAGCTGTTTTTT. As protein: CASWGTANTGELFF.

This chain links TRBV6-5 with TRBJ2-7, with D perhaps matching TRBD2 (5 bases). The germline V gene encodes CDR1 MNHEY and CDR2 SVGAGI. Trimming stripped 2 bases from V and 3 bases from J, with 14 bases between. This CDR3 is built from 15 residues. CDR3 protein: CASSYRTRRFYEQYF. The CDR3 DNA reads TGTGCCAGCAGTTACCGGACCCGGAGGTTCTACGAGCAGTACTTC.

The chain combines TRBV29-1 with TRBJ2-7; D is perhaps TRBD1 (5 bases). V was pared by 1 base and J by 2 bases, with 12 bases between. In germline, CDR1 is SQVTM, CDR2 ANQGSEA. The CDR3 covers 14 residues. CDR3 DNA: TGCAGCGTTGAAGGGGCGGCAGGGACCTACGAGCAGTACTTC. Its translation: CSVEGAAGTYEQYF.

V usage is TRBV6-1 and J usage is TRBJ2-7, with D possibly being TRBD1 (6 bases). Germline CDR1 reads MNHNS; CDR2 reads SASEGT. CDR3 length equals 14 residues. Trimming took 2 bases from V and 0 from J, leaving 8 bases between them. The CDR3 DNA sequence: TGTGCCAGCAGTGAAAGGGGGTCCTCCTACGAGCAGTACTTC. Translated: CASSERGSSYEQYF.

The chain employs TRBV9 and TRBJ2-7; 7 positions match TRBD2. Germline V gene data show CDR1 as SGDLS and CDR2 as YYNGEE. The CDR3 contains 14 residues. V shed 3 bases, J shed 2 bases, and the junction held 5 bases outside the gene matches. The CDR3 protein is CASSAGTIPYEQYF. CDR3 DNA: TGTGCCAGCAGCGCCGGGACTATCCCCTACGAGCAGTACTTC. Based on the CDR3 plus reference TRBV9 and TRBJ2-7, the full variable domain is DSGVTQTPKHLITATGQRVTLRCSPRSGDLSVYWYQQSLDQGLQFLIQYYNGEERAKGNILERFSAQQFPDLHSELNLSSLELGDSALYFCASSAGTIPYEQYFGPGTRLTVT.

This sequence joins TRBV4-1 and TRBJ2-2; a weak D match, TRBD2 (6 bases). The CDR3 covers 15 residues. CDR1 is MGHRA, CDR2 YSYEKL, per germline. The ends were cut back, 4 bases at V and 4 bases at J, with 13 bases in the middle. CDR3 DNA: TGCGCCAGCAGCCCCACCGGGAGCGCCACCGGGGAGCTGTTTTTT. Translation gives CASSPTGSATGELFF.

V gene TRBV7-2 combines with J gene TRBJ2-3; 9 bases align to TRBD1. CDR3 length equals 15 residues. V shed 6 bases and J 1 base; nucleotides not matched to a gene: 5. Germline values: CDR1 SGHTA, CDR2 FQGNSA. CDR3 loop: CASSIWTGGTDTQYF. The CDR3 coding sequence is TGTGCCAGCAGTATCTGGACAGGGGGCACAGATACGCAGTATTTT.

This rearrangement joins TRBV5-1 to TRBJ2-2; 8 bases match TRBD1. The CDR3 consists of 16 residues. CDR1 is SGHRS and CDR2 is YFSETQ in the germline V gene. The junction had 11 bases not matched to a gene; V was cut back by 3 bases and J by 7 bases. The CDR3 DNA reads as TGCGCCAGCAGCTCCCTGGACAGGGTAGGAAGCGGGGAGCTGTTTTTT. This sequence encodes CASSSLDRVGSGELFF.

The CDR3 protein is CASRVGNRVEDYGYTF. The CDR3 DNA follows: TGTGCCAGTAGAGTCGGAAACAGGGTAGAAGACTATGGCTACACCTTC. The genes are TRBV19 and TRBJ1-2; D is possibly TRBD1 (6 bases). The CDR3 is 16 amino acids. Per the germline V gene, CDR1 is LNHDA and CDR2 is SQIVND (reference sequence). Trimming pared 6 bases from V and 3 bases from J, leaving 20 bases between.

The genes are TRBV6-1 and TRBJ1-2; 9 bases line up with TRBD1. J lost 4 bases, V lost 8 bases, and 8 bases had no gene match. Germline assignment: CDR1 MNHNS and CDR2 SASEGT. This CDR3 region has 14 residues. CDR3 DNA: TGTGCCAGCCCTAAGGACAGGGGAGGCTATGGCTACACCTTC. Amino acid sequence: CASPKDRGGYGYTF.

The chain joins TRBV2 to TRBJ2-2; 7 bases align to TRBD1. Germline V CDR1 and CDR2: SNHLY, FYNNEI. This CDR3 contains 14 residues. V gave up 7 bases and J gave up 2 bases; unmatched junction bases: 4. CDR3 sequence: CASTGTVNTGELFF. The CDR3 bases are TGTGCCAGCACCGGGACAGTTAACACCGGGGAGCTGTTTTTT.

The chain couples TRBV5-6 to TRBJ2-1, with TRBD2 matching over 10 bases. CDR3 length: 16 amino acids. V was clipped by 0 bases and J by 10 bases; unmatched bases: 10. Germline V lookup: CDR1 SGHDT, CDR2 YYEEEE. The CDR3 region has the DNA TGTGCCAGCAGCTTGGGGGGGCTAGCGGGAGTAGGGGAGCAGTTCTTC. As protein: CASSLGGLAGVGEQFF. Together with reference TRBV5-6 and TRBJ2-1, the CDR3 gives the full variable domain: DAGVTQSPTHLIKTRGQQVTLRCSPKSGHDTVSWYQQALGQGPQFIFQYYEEEERQRGNFPDRFSGHQFPNYSSELNVNALLLGDSALYLCASSLGGLAGVGEQFFGPGTRLTVL.

The chain has TRBV6-1 and TRBJ2-1; TRBD2 matches at 7 bases. J was trimmed by 7 bases and V by 5 bases; bases with no gene match: 11. The CDR3 has 15 amino acids. Germline V gives CDR1 MNHNS, CDR2 SASEGT. DNA for the CDR3: TGTGCCAGCAGTAGGGAGGGAATTTTAGGGAATGAGCAGTTCTTC. Translation: CASSREGILGNEQFF.